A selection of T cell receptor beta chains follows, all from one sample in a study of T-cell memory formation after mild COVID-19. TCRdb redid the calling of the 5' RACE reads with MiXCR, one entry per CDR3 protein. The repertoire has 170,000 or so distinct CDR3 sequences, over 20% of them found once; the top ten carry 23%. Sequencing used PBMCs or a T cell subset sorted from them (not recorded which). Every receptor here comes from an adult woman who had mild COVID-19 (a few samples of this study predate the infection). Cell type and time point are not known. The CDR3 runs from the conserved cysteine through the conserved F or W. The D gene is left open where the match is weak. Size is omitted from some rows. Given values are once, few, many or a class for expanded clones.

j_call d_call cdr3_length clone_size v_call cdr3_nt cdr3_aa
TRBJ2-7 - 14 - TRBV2 TGTGCCAGCAGTCCAACAGGGTCGGGCTACGAGCAGTACTTC CASSPTGSGYEQYF
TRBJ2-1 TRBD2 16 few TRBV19 TGTGCCAGTAGTATAGCGGCTAGCGGGGTCTACAATGAGCAGTTCTTC CASSIAASGVYNEQFF
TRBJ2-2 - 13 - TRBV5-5 TGTGCCAGTAATCAGGGGAACACCGGGGAGCTGTTTTTT CASNQGNTGELFF
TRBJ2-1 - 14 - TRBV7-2 TGTGCCAGCACCCAATCCACAGGACTTAATGAGCAGTTCTTC CASTQSTGLNEQFF
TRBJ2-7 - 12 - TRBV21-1 TGTGCCAGCAGCCCTCACCTCTACGAGCAGTACTTC CASSPHLYEQYF
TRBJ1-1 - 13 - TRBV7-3 TGTGCCAGCAGTTTTCACAGGGACACTGAAGCTTTCTTT CASSFHRDTEAFF
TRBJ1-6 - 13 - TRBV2 TGTGCCAGCCTTGAACGATTAAATTCACCCCTCCACTTT CASLERLNSPLHF
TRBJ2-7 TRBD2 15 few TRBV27 TGTGCCACATGTGTGGCTAGCGGGGCCCCCTACGAGCAGTACTTC CATCVASGAPYEQYF
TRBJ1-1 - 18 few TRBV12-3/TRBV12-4 TGTGCCAGCAGCCTCGACTTGACCTTGGGCCCGAGGGGGACTGAAGCTTTCTTT CASSLDLTLGPRGTEAFF
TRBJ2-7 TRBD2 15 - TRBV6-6 TGTGCCAGCAGTTACGGCGAGGGTAGCGGGTACGAGCAGTACTTC CASSYGEGSGYEQYF
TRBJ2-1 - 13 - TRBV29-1 TGCAGCGTTGATGCAAGGGGCAACGGTGAGCAGTTCTTC CSVDARGNGEQFF
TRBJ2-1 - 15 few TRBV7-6 TGTGCCAGCAGCTTAGGGGCCTACTCTTACAATGAGCAGTTCTTC CASSLGAYSYNEQFF
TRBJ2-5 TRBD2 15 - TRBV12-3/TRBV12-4 TGTGCCAGCAGTAAGACTAGCGGCGGGGGAGAGACCCAGTACTTC CASSKTSGGGETQYF
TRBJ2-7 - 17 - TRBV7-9 TGTGCCAGCAGCTTAACTCCGGGACACCCCGCGCTCTACGAGCAGTACTTC CASSLTPGHPALYEQYF
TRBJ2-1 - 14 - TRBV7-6 TGTGCCAGCAGCTTGGTGGGGACCTACAATGAGCAGTTCTTC CASSLVGTYNEQFF